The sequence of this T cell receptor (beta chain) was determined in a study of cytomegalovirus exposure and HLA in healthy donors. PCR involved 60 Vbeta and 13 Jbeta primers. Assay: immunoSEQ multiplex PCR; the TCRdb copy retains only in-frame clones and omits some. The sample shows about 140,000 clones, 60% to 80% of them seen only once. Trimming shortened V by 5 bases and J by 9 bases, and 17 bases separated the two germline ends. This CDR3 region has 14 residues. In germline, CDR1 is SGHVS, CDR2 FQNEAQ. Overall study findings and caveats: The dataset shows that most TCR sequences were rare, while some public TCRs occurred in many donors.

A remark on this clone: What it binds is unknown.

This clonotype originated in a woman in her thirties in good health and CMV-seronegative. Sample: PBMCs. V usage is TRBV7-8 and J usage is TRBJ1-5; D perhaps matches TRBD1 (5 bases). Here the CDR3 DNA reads TGTGCCAGCAGCCATTCGCGGGGGTCGCGGCCCCAGCATTTT. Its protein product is CASSHSRGSRPQHF.